This TCR beta chain was sequenced in a study of cytomegalovirus exposure and HLA in healthy donors. General study results and limits: A later analysis found common viral pathogens apparently linked to several of the most significant clusters. Per published reports, the classifier diagnosed cytomegalovirus status with high specificity and sensitivity.

The primer mix had 60 Vbeta and 13 Jbeta primers. Sequencing was performed with immunoSEQ multiplex PCR; in TCRdb, only in-frame clones are kept and a portion is missing. The sample consists of 210,000 or so clones, 70% to 85% of them appearing once. The trim removed 8 bases at V and 6 bases at J, leaving 4 bases unmatched. Germline loops: CDR1 SNHLY, CDR2 FYNNEI. The CDR3 spans 12 residues. A remark on this clone: Its antigen is currently unknown.

J is TRBJ2-7 and V is TRBV2, with TRBD1 identical over 10 bases. The receptor was isolated from a woman aged 40 to 50 in good health and CMV-seronegative. The sequenced sample was PBMCs. The CDR3 sequence is CASLGTGAEQYF. The CDR3 DNA reads TGTGCCAGCCTCGGGACAGGGGCCGAGCAGTACTTC.